The present entry profiles one T cell receptor (beta chain) with its context. This CDR3 is built from 15 residues. Germline V CDR1 and CDR2: MNHEY, SVGAGI. V was clipped by 0 bases and J by 3 bases, with 6 bases between them. TCRdb keeps only in-frame clones here, not all; method: immunoSEQ multiplex PCR. The sample has about 120,000 clones, 80% to 90% seen once. This specimen belongs to a study of T cell responses to AZD1222 COVID-19 vaccine. The V call is TRBV6-5, the J call TRBJ2-6, with D hard to call. This clonotype was sampled from an adult in good health. Sequences were derived from peripheral blood, sampled on day 0 of AZD1222 vaccination. CDR3 DNA sequence: TGTGCCAGCAGTTACTCGATGAGTGGGGCCAACGTCCTGACTTTC. This translates into CASSYSMSGANVLTF.